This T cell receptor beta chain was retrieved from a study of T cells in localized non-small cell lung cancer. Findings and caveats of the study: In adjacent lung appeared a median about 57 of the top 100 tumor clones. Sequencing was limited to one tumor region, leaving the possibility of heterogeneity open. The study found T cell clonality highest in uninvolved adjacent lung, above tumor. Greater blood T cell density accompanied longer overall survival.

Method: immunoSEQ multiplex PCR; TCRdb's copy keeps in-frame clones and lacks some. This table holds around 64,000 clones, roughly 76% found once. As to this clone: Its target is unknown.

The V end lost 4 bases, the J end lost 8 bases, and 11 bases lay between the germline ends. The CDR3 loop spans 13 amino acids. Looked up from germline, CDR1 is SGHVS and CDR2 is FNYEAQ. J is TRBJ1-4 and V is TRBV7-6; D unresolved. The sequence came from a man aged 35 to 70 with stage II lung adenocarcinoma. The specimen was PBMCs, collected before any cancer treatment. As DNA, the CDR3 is TGTGCCAGCAGCTCTGGCGCCTTAGAAAAACTGTTTTTT. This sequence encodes CASSSGALEKLFF.